Given below is one T cell receptor (beta chain) in context. The target antigen is unknown. The data were obtained in a study of tumor-infiltrating lymphocytes in localized non-small cell lung cancer. Study results and caveats: Not all patients were TCR sequenced, owing to tissue quantity.

Germline V lookup: CDR1 SGDLS, CDR2 YYNGEE. Between the trimmed V and J ends, which lost 2 bases and 5 bases, there was a span of 1 base. This CDR3 contains 11 residues. Clones were read by immunoSEQ multiplex PCR, and TCRdb kept only the in-frame ones, dropping some. The profile shows around 12,000 clones, 80% to 90% of them singletons. The sequence was collected from a human donor with non-small cell lung cancer. Sequencing input: uninvolved lung tissue not adjacent to the tumor. The rearrangement uses TRBV9 and TRBJ2-2, with D uncertain. Here the CDR3 reads CASSVTGELFF. CDR3 nucleotide sequence: TGTGCCAGCAGCGTTACCGGGGAGCTGTTTTTT. The entire variable domain, with the rest obtained from reference TRBV9 and TRBJ2-2, is as follows: DSGVTQTPKHLITATGQRVTLRCSPRSGDLSVYWYQQSLDQGLQFLIQYYNGEERAKGNILERFSAQQFPDLHSELNLSSLELGDSALYFCASSVTGELFFGEGSRLTVL.